The clone carrying this T cell receptor beta chain was counted between two and nine times. The antigen is not known. This entry is derived from a study of T cell responses to AZD1222 COVID-19 vaccine. Assay used: immunoSEQ multiplex PCR; TCRdb lists only in-frame clones, some missing. The sample shows more than 70,000 clones, roughly 89% of them seen only once. Germline V gene lookup returns CDR1 SGHTA and CDR2 FQGTGA. The CDR3 length is 15 residues. Trimming took 3 bases from V and 7 from J; bases not matched to a gene: 7. Second-dose groups at about 4 or about 12 weeks were pooled. Study results and limitations: Regions 160-218 and 743-854 held dominance among vaccine-associated CD4 TCRs, which spanned spike. Donors, mostly white British, included more females; clonal diversity was possibly underestimated. Targeting of unmutated variant regions was reportedly seen in nearly half of spike-specific TCRs.

The specimen was peripheral blood, collected 28 days after the second AZD1222 dose. The V gene is TRBV7-3, the J gene TRBJ2-1; 9 nucleotides line up with TRBD2. This TCR came from an adult who received the AZD1222 COVID-19 vaccine. DNA of the CDR3: TGTGCCAGCAGCTTCCGCCTAGCGGGATATAATGAGCAGTTCTTC. This sequence encodes CASSFRLAGYNEQFF.